A selection of T cell receptor beta chains follows, all from one sample in a study of T cell repertoires in cytomegalovirus infection. Antigens for these TCRs are unknown. TCRdb re-analysed the reads in MiXCR, keeping a single row per CDR3 protein. The sample comprises about 770,000 distinct CDR3 sequences, about 28% of which are singletons, and about 12% rests with the top ten. This specimen was cultured CD8+ T cells from PBMCs, taken from culture after CMV antigen stimulation. These TCRs come from a human donor in good health (CMV status not recorded). Some clones in this sample may be carry-over from other donors' samples. CDR3s include the opening cysteine and the closing phenylalanine or tryptophan. Fields, in order: J gene, V gene, clone size, CDR3 protein. Clone size is given for some rows only: seen once, a few or many times, or a class if the clone is expanded.

j_call: TRBJ1-3
v_call: TRBV27
clone_size: -
cdr3_aa: CASSSDGGERNTIYF

j_call: TRBJ2-2
v_call: TRBV7-4
clone_size: -
cdr3_aa: CASNSRRGDGELFF

j_call: TRBJ2-5
v_call: TRBV7-4
clone_size: once
cdr3_aa: CASSRDGSGETQYF

j_call: TRBJ1-1
v_call: TRBV13
clone_size: -
cdr3_aa: CASSLVAGGEMGNEAFF

j_call: TRBJ2-3
v_call: TRBV4-2
clone_size: -
cdr3_aa: CASAKDPDTQYF

j_call: TRBJ2-4
v_call: TRBV7-6
clone_size: few
cdr3_aa: CASSLKRGGNIQYF

j_call: TRBJ2-1
v_call: TRBV24-1
clone_size: -
cdr3_aa: CATSDLDNWGEQFF

j_call: TRBJ1-1
v_call: TRBV5-6
clone_size: few
cdr3_aa: CASSFFHAGVRNTEAFF

j_call: TRBJ2-7
v_call: TRBV7-6
clone_size: -
cdr3_aa: CASSLEQSYEQYF

j_call: TRBJ2-3
v_call: TRBV10-3
clone_size: few
cdr3_aa: CAISELGPDTDTQYF

j_call: TRBJ1-4
v_call: TRBV2
clone_size: -
cdr3_aa: CASSEGGYREKLFF

j_call: TRBJ2-3
v_call: TRBV6-2/TRBV6-3
clone_size: few
cdr3_aa: CASSTSTGADTQYF

j_call: TRBJ2-2
v_call: TRBV6-5
clone_size: -
cdr3_aa: CASSSAITGELFF

j_call: TRBJ1-6
v_call: TRBV7-9
clone_size: few
cdr3_aa: CASRGGNNSPLHF

j_call: TRBJ1-2
v_call: TRBV6-6
clone_size: -
cdr3_aa: CASSLSAPNYGYTF

j_call: TRBJ2-1
v_call: TRBV7-2
clone_size: many
cdr3_aa: CASSFRDWPNEQFF

j_call: TRBJ2-1
v_call: TRBV19
clone_size: many
cdr3_aa: CASSRSGLLREYNEQFF

j_call: TRBJ1-5
v_call: TRBV6-1
clone_size: -
cdr3_aa: CASSERRQVPQPQHF

j_call: TRBJ2-3
v_call: TRBV4-3
clone_size: few
cdr3_aa: CASSWGWGTSTDTQYF

j_call: TRBJ1-5
v_call: TRBV7-9
clone_size: -
cdr3_aa: CASSVGTNQPQHF

j_call: TRBJ1-2
v_call: TRBV12-3/TRBV12-4
clone_size: few
cdr3_aa: CASSLDLWGGDYTF

j_call: TRBJ1-1
v_call: TRBV19
clone_size: few
cdr3_aa: CASSFVMSGAFF

j_call: TRBJ2-7
v_call: TRBV7-9
clone_size: few
cdr3_aa: CASSSGLSYEQYF

j_call: TRBJ2-5
v_call: TRBV28
clone_size: few
cdr3_aa: CASSTRTSGGSQETQYF

j_call: TRBJ1-1
v_call: TRBV19
clone_size: -
cdr3_aa: CASSIPLVGVNTEAFF

j_call: TRBJ2-3
v_call: TRBV27
clone_size: -
cdr3_aa: CASSAYGDTQYF

j_call: TRBJ2-3
v_call: TRBV7-9
clone_size: -
cdr3_aa: CASSGGADTQYF

j_call: TRBJ2-2
v_call: TRBV2
clone_size: -
cdr3_aa: CAVWSGSSNTGELFF

j_call: TRBJ2-3
v_call: TRBV20-1
clone_size: -
cdr3_aa: CSARDGIHRVITDTQYF

j_call: TRBJ2-1
v_call: TRBV4-1
clone_size: -
cdr3_aa: CASKTSGGGEQFF

j_call: TRBJ2-5
v_call: TRBV6-2/TRBV6-3
clone_size: -
cdr3_aa: CSSQPGAETQYF

j_call: TRBJ2-3
v_call: TRBV19
clone_size: once
cdr3_aa: CASSLSVGGTDTQYF

j_call: TRBJ2-3
v_call: TRBV7-2
clone_size: few
cdr3_aa: CASSLSQIVVSTQYF

j_call: TRBJ1-4
v_call: TRBV7-2
clone_size: -
cdr3_aa: CASSALGRTNEKLFF

j_call: TRBJ2-7
v_call: TRBV27
clone_size: few
cdr3_aa: CASSLSIRGNHYEQYF

j_call: TRBJ2-2
v_call: TRBV10-3
clone_size: once
cdr3_aa: CAIRRLAGGANTGELFF

j_call: TRBJ1-5
v_call: TRBV5-1
clone_size: few
cdr3_aa: CASSLESPGYSNQPQHF

j_call: TRBJ1-5
v_call: TRBV19
clone_size: -
cdr3_aa: CASSTRTGEWRNQPQHF

j_call: TRBJ2-7
v_call: TRBV28
clone_size: -
cdr3_aa: CASSLWAGGHIYEQYF

j_call: TRBJ1-2
v_call: TRBV29-1
clone_size: -
cdr3_aa: CSVEEAGAAFYGYTF

j_call: TRBJ1-5
v_call: TRBV7-8
clone_size: many
cdr3_aa: CASSSGSDQPQHF

j_call: TRBJ1-1
v_call: TRBV27
clone_size: -
cdr3_aa: CASRNLYPPEAFF

j_call: TRBJ2-5
v_call: TRBV4-2
clone_size: few
cdr3_aa: CASSQEERDETQYF

j_call: TRBJ1-1
v_call: TRBV25-1
clone_size: -
cdr3_aa: CASSESLPDTEAFF

j_call: TRBJ2-5
v_call: TRBV24-1
clone_size: few
cdr3_aa: CATSDFSSPGGLKETQYF